Each of the 10 T cell receptor beta chains below was sequenced from the same sample in a study of OX40 agonist ivuxolimab in advanced cancers. Sequenced by immunoSEQ multiplex PCR; TCRdb stores in-frame clones only, minus some. The sample carries under 80,000 clones, 85% recorded once. Sequences were derived from CD4+ or CD8+ T cells sorted from blood, sampled in a trial of the OX40 agonist ivuxolimab. The receptor source for this set is an adult with an advanced solid tumor such as melanoma, head and neck, liver or kidney cancer.

There are a few counts of this clone. The chain carries TRBV18 and TRBJ1-2, with 7 nucleotides matching TRBD1. Unmatched junction bases numbered 6, after V lost 3 bases and J lost 8 bases. CDR3 length: 13 residues. Germline assignment: CDR1 KGHSH and CDR2 LQKENI. In DNA form, the CDR3 reads TGTGCCAGCTCACCCGGCAGGGGGGACGGCTACACCTTC. Protein sequence: CASSPGRGDGYTF.

The chain is built from TRBV11-2 and TRBJ2-1; perhaps TRBD2 as D (5 bases). This CDR3 has 13 amino acids. CDR1 SGHAT and CDR2 FQNNGV come from the germline V gene. With 5 bases removed from V and 5 bases from J, the gap between germline ends came to 10 bases. Here the CDR3 DNA reads TGTGCCAGCAGCCCCGGGGAGAACAATGAGCAGTTCTTC. This sequence encodes CASSPGENNEQFF.

The genes are TRBV30 and TRBJ2-6, with a weak D call TRBD1 (5 bases). Germline V lookup: CDR1 GTSNPN, CDR2 SVGIG (reference sequence). V lost 2 bases to trimming and J lost 0 bases, with 11 bases between them. This CDR3 has 16 amino acids. CDR3 sequence: CAWSSTGPSGANVLTF. DNA for the CDR3: TGTGCCTGGAGTTCAACAGGACCCTCTGGGGCCAACGTCCTGACTTTC.

CDR3 DNA: TGTGCCAGCTCACCTCTGGGACAAAATAATTCACCCCTCCACTTT. Translating it yields CASSPLGQNNSPLHF. The chain uses TRBV18 and TRBJ1-6; maybe TRBD1 (6 bases). Looked up from germline, CDR1 is KGHSH and CDR2 is LQKENI. Trimming removed 3 bases at V and 5 bases at J, with 11 bases between. CDR3 length equals 15 residues. Drawing the rest from reference TRBV18 and TRBJ1-6, the complete variable domain is NAGVMQNPRHLVRRRGQEARLRCSPMKGHSHVYWYRQLPEEGLKFMVYLQKENIIDESGMPKERFSAEFPKEGPSILRIQQVVRGDSAAYFCASSPLGQNNSPLHFGNGTRLTVT.

There are a few counts of this clone. The J gene is TRBJ1-2, the V gene TRBV29-1, with D unresolved. CDR1 is SQVTM and CDR2 is ANQGSEA in the germline V gene. This CDR3 has 12 amino acids. Trimming took off 3 bases at V and 7 bases at J, with 12 bases between the two ends. CDR3 loop: CSVEARVFGYTF. CDR3 DNA sequence: TGCAGCGTTGAGGCGAGGGTGTTTGGCTACACCTTC.

V gene TRBV2 combines with J gene TRBJ1-5; D remains unclear. The germline V and J ends were trimmed by 5 bases and 3 bases, with 8 bases remaining between them. CDR3 size: 13 residues. Germline-derived CDR1 and CDR2 are SNHLY and FYNNEI. CDR3 sequence reads: CASSRGLNQPQHF. The CDR3 nucleotides are TGTGCCAGCAGTCGAGGGCTCAATCAGCCCCAGCATTTT. The full variable domain, its missing parts supplied by reference TRBV2 and TRBJ1-5, is EPEVTQTPSHQVTQMGQEVILRCVPISNHLYFYWYRQILGQKVEFLVSFYNNEISEKSEIFDDQFSVERPDGSNFTLKIRSTKLEDSAMYFCASSRGLNQPQHFGDGTRLSIL.

The J gene is TRBJ2-1, the V gene TRBV6-6; 8 positions agree with TRBD1. In germline, CDR1 is MNHNY, CDR2 SVGAGI (reference sequence). The CDR3 consists of 14 residues. V dropped 6 bases and J dropped 2; count of bases not matched to a gene: 3. The chain's CDR3 is CASRDREAYNEQFF. The CDR3 region has the DNA TGTGCCAGCAGGGACAGGGAAGCCTACAATGAGCAGTTCTTC.

V usage is TRBV10-3 and J usage is TRBJ2-5, with 8 bases aligning to TRBD1. The J call may be in error: the DNA end matches TRBJ2-7 better. Per germline, CDR1 ENHRY and CDR2 SYGVKD. CDR3 length equals 13 residues. CDR3 nucleotides: TGTGCCATCAGACCAGGGGGCCGGTACGAGCAGTACTTC. Protein: CAIRPGGRYEQYF.

J is TRBJ2-1 and V is TRBV13, with TRBD2 identical over 14 bases. The CDR3 is made up of 16 amino acids. Germline assignment: CDR1 PRHDT and CDR2 FYEKMQ (reference sequence). With 5 bases clipped from V and 4 bases from J, the junction kept 4 bases outside the gene matches. CDR3 DNA sequence: TGTGCCAGCAGCCCAGGACTAGCGGGGGGATACAATGAGCAGTTCTTC. Protein: CASSPGLAGGYNEQFF.

The rearrangement uses TRBV2 and TRBJ1-4; unclear D gene. V gave up 3 bases and J gave up 1 base, with 6 bases separating them. The CDR3 is 14 amino acids. Germline assignment: CDR1 SNHLY and CDR2 FYNNEI. For the CDR3, the DNA is TGTGCCAGCAGTGACCGCCGAACTAATGAAAAACTGTTTTTT. Its protein is CASSDRRTNEKLFF. Full variable domain (rest looked up from reference TRBV2 and TRBJ1-4): EPEVTQTPSHQVTQMGQEVILRCVPISNHLYFYWYRQILGQKVEFLVSFYNNEISEKSEIFDDQFSVERPDGSNFTLKIRSTKLEDSAMYFCASSDRRTNEKLFFGSGTQLSVL.